This is a list of T cell receptor beta chains from one sample in a study of blood T cell repertoires in COVID-19. TCRdb keeps only in-frame clones here, not all; method: immunoSEQ multiplex PCR. Of 310,000 or so clones listed, 80% to 95% are singletons. The sample taken for sequencing was PBMCs or T cells enriched from blood (not recorded which). Receptors originate from a woman aged 25 to 39 who had recovered from COVID-19. Each CDR3 is given with its conserved first and last residue. The order of the fields is J gene, V gene, D gene, clone size, CDR3 protein, CDR3 DNA. A D gene is named only where the DNA matches it firmly. Only some rows state a clone size, as once, few, many or a class for expanded clones.

J: TRBJ1-2
V: TRBV10-1
D: .
size: .
CDR3: CASSESWDYPNYGYTF
DNA: TGCGCCAGCAGCGAAAGTTGGGACTACCCTAACTATGGCTACACCTTC

J: TRBJ2-5
V: TRBV30
D: .
size: .
CDR3: CAWSPQGQETQYF
DNA: TGTGCCTGGAGTCCGCAGGGACAAGAGACCCAGTACTTC

J: TRBJ1-3
V: TRBV7-6
D: TRBD1
size: .
CDR3: CASSEGQMRSGNTIYF
DNA: TGTGCCAGCAGCGAGGGACAGATGCGCTCTGGAAACACCATATATTTT

J: TRBJ2-1
V: TRBV27
D: .
size: .
CDR3: CASSILAISYNEQFF
DNA: TGTGCCAGCAGTATTCTAGCGATCTCCTACAATGAGCAGTTCTTC

J: TRBJ2-2
V: TRBV5-1
D: .
size: .
CDR3: CASSLAVVSGELFF
DNA: TGCGCCAGCAGCTTGGCCGTTGTCTCCGGGGAGCTGTTTTTT

J: TRBJ2-2
V: TRBV18
D: .
size: .
CDR3: CASSPTAGRTGELFF
DNA: TGTGCCAGCTCACCAACGGCAGGGAGGACCGGGGAGCTGTTTTTT

J: TRBJ1-5
V: TRBV5-8
D: .
size: .
CDR3: CASSLRSGNQPQHF
DNA: TGTGCCAGCAGCTTGAGGTCGGGAAATCAGCCCCAGCATTTT

J: TRBJ1-2
V: TRBV12-3/TRBV12-4
D: TRBD1
size: few
CDR3: CASSSPPGQNYTF
DNA: TGTGCCAGCAGTTCTCCTCCGGGACAGAATTACACCTTC

J: TRBJ1-1
V: TRBV29-1
D: TRBD1
size: .
CDR3: CSVYHQTGRAFF
DNA: TGCAGCGTTTATCACCAGACAGGGAGAGCTTTCTTT

J: TRBJ1-4
V: TRBV6-2/TRBV6-3
D: .
size: .
CDR3: CASSYGARSEKLFF
DNA: TGTGCCAGCAGTTACGGGGCCCGCTCGGAAAAACTGTTTTTT

J: TRBJ1-6
V: TRBV30
D: .
size: .
CDR3: CAWRGPGRDSPLHF
DNA: TGTGCCTGGAGGGGGCCCGGACGGGATTCACCCCTCCACTTT

J: TRBJ1-1
V: TRBV5-4
D: .
size: .
CDR3: CASSYDRRSPEAFF
DNA: TGTGCCAGCAGCTACGACAGGAGATCCCCTGAAGCTTTCTTT

J: TRBJ2-2
V: TRBV5-4
D: TRBD1
size: .
CDR3: CASRQGGGTGELFF
DNA: TGTGCCAGCAGACAGGGGGGTGGCACCGGGGAGCTGTTTTTT

J: TRBJ1-5
V: TRBV29-1
D: .
size: .
CDR3: CSVGRGDKSQPQHF
DNA: TGCAGCGTTGGGAGGGGCGATAAGAGTCAGCCCCAGCATTTT

J: TRBJ2-1
V: TRBV3-1/TRBV3-2
D: .
size: .
CDR3: CASSLGRGGNEQFF
DNA: TGTGCCAGCAGTCTGGGTCGAGGCGGCAATGAGCAGTTCTTC

J: TRBJ2-2
V: TRBV10-3
D: TRBD2
size: .
CDR3: CAISEPSAGLGTGELFF
DNA: TGTGCCATCAGTGAGCCTTCAGCGGGATTGGGTACCGGGGAGCTGTTTTTT

J: TRBJ2-7
V: TRBV9
D: TRBD2
size: .
CDR3: CASSPPGGSYEQYF
DNA: TGTGCCAGCAGCCCTCCTGGCGGGAGCTACGAGCAGTACTTC

J: TRBJ1-4
V: TRBV12-3/TRBV12-4
D: .
size: .
CDR3: CASGIGLSGKLFF
DNA: TGTGCCAGCGGGATTGGACTCTCAGGAAAACTGTTTTTT

J: TRBJ2-5
V: TRBV7-2
D: .
size: .
CDR3: CASSPGVSRGETQYF
DNA: TGTGCCAGCAGCCCCGGTGTGTCTCGGGGAGAGACCCAGTACTTC

J: TRBJ2-1
V: TRBV24-1
D: .
size: .
CDR3: CATSDPTRYLEQFF
DNA: TGTGCCACCAGTGACCCAACTAGATATCTCGAGCAGTTCTTC

J: TRBJ2-1
V: TRBV5-1
D: .
size: .
CDR3: CASSSGNGLRNEQFF
DNA: TGCGCCAGCAGCAGTGGCAACGGGTTAAGGAATGAGCAGTTCTTC

J: TRBJ2-3
V: TRBV28
D: .
size: .
CDR3: CASRRDGSTDTQYF
DNA: TGTGCCAGCAGGCGGGACGGTAGCACAGATACGCAGTATTTT

J: TRBJ2-1
V: TRBV28
D: .
size: few
CDR3: CASSLYGTSIHANEQFF
DNA: TGTGCCAGCAGTTTATACGGCACTAGCATTCATGCGAATGAGCAGTTCTTC

J: TRBJ2-7
V: TRBV7-6
D: TRBD1
size: .
CDR3: CASSLGTGLAYEQYF
DNA: TGTGCCAGCAGTCTAGGGACAGGCCTTGCCTACGAGCAGTACTTC

J: TRBJ2-1
V: TRBV7-2
D: TRBD2
size: .
CDR3: CASSLALAGGSYNEQFF
DNA: TGTGCCAGCAGCTTAGCTCTAGCGGGAGGAAGTTACAATGAGCAGTTCTTC

J: TRBJ2-1
V: TRBV2
D: .
size: .
CDR3: CASSAATLAGEQFF
DNA: TGTGCCAGCAGTGCGGCGACCCTAGCCGGGGAGCAGTTCTTC

J: TRBJ1-2
V: TRBV13
D: TRBD1
size: .
CDR3: CASSQSPGGSYGYTF
DNA: TGTGCCAGCAGCCAGTCTCCAGGGGGATCCTATGGCTACACCTTC

J: TRBJ1-6
V: TRBV28
D: .
size: .
CDR3: CASSIPTGGNSPLHF
DNA: TGTGCCAGCAGCATCCCCACGGGTGGGAATTCACCCCTCCACTTT

J: TRBJ2-7
V: TRBV4-3
D: TRBD1
size: .
CDR3: CASSQGDRGRGEQYF
DNA: TGCGCCAGCAGCCAAGGGGACAGGGGGCGCGGCGAGCAGTACTTC

J: TRBJ2-1
V: TRBV28
D: TRBD2
size: .
CDR3: CASSLSLAGYYNEQFF
DNA: TGTGCCAGCAGTTTATCGCTAGCGGGATACTACAATGAGCAGTTCTTC

J: TRBJ1-4
V: TRBV4-1
D: TRBD1
size: once
CDR3: CASTGTAATNEKLFF
DNA: TGCGCCAGCACCGGGACAGCAGCAACTAATGAAAAACTGTTTTTT